The T cell receptor (beta chain) described here comes from a study of cytomegalovirus exposure and HLA in healthy donors. Overall study findings and caveats: In vitro, three CMV-associated chains proved specific for CMV antigens. In an earlier analysis, in some 600 donors, most V segments appeared productive either ~87% or ~30% of the time. The dataset shows that most TCR sequences were rare, while some public TCRs occurred in many donors.

PCR used 60 Vbeta primers and 13 Jbeta primers. Authors' data handling: Roughly 11 million shared chains were among the approximately 80 million unique TCR beta chains that a later analysis counted. The assay was immunoSEQ multiplex PCR, and TCRdb's table has in-frame clones only and misses some. V and J calls and clone size follow that table, whereas D and trimming were derived from the DNA. The sample lists about 60,000 clones, 70% seen once, with approximately 19% in the top ten. This clone is medium-sized in the sample. Its cognate antigen is unknown. The V segment lost 0 bases and the J segment 3 bases; nucleotides outside the gene matches: 4. CDR3 length equals 18 residues. Looked up from germline, CDR1 is LGHNA and CDR2 is YNFKEQ.

Specimen: PBMCs. This TCR came from a woman aged 55-70 years in good health and CMV-seropositive. The chain is built from TRBV4-2 and TRBJ2-1; 14 nucleotides match TRBD2. CDR3 in DNA: TGTGCCAGCAGCCAAGATCCCGGACTAGCGGGGGGCTACAATGAGCAGTTCTTC. Its protein is CASSQDPGLAGGYNEQFF.